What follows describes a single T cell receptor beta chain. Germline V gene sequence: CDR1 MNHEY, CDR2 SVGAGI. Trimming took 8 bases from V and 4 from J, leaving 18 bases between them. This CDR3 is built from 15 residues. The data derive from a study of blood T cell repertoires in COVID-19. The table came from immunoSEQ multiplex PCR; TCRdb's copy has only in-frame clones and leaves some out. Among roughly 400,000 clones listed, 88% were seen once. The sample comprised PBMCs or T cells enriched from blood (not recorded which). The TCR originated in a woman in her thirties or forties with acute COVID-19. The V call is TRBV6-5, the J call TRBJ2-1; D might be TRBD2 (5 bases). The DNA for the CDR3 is TGTGCCAGCCGAGACGGTACTCGGACTTACAATGAGCAGTTCTTC. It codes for CASRDGTRTYNEQFF.